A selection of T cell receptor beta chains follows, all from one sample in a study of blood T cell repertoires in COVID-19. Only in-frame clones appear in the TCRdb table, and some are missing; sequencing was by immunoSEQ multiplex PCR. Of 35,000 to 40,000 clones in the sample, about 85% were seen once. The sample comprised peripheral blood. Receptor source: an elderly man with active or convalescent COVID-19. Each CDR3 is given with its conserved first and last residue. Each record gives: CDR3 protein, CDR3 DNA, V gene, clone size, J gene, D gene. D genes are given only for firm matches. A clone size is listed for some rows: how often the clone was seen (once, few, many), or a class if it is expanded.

CDR3: CASSPSSYNQPQHF
DNA: TGTGCCAGCTCCCCATCTTCTTACAATCAGCCCCAGCATTTT
V: TRBV18
size: few
J: TRBJ1-5
D: NA

CDR3: CASSPASFYYTDTQYF
DNA: TGTGCCAGCAGCCCGGCTAGCTTTTATTACACAGATACGCAGTATTTT
V: TRBV3-1/TRBV3-2
size: NA
J: TRBJ2-3
D: NA

CDR3: CASSLNPSQGANYGYTF
DNA: TGTGCCAGCAGTCTCAACCCCTCACAGGGGGCTAACTATGGCTACACCTTC
V: TRBV6-6
size: NA
J: TRBJ1-2
D: TRBD1

CDR3: CASATSGGRGELFF
DNA: TGCGCCAGCGCTACTAGCGGGGGCCGTGGGGAGCTGTTTTTT
V: TRBV5-1
size: NA
J: TRBJ2-2
D: TRBD2

CDR3: CASSLFSHQGANNSPLHF
DNA: TGTGCCAGCAGTTTATTTTCCCATCAGGGGGCGAATAATTCACCCCTCCACTTT
V: TRBV27
size: NA
J: TRBJ1-6
D: TRBD1

CDR3: CASSQEELAGDGGTDTQYF
DNA: TGCGCCAGCAGCCAAGAAGAACTAGCGGGGGATGGTGGCACAGATACGCAGTATTTT
V: TRBV4-3
size: NA
J: TRBJ2-3
D: TRBD2

CDR3: CASSSGQVTDTQYF
DNA: TGTGCCAGCAGCTCGGGACAGGTCACAGATACGCAGTATTTT
V: TRBV7-9
size: NA
J: TRBJ2-3
D: TRBD1

CDR3: CASKRSGGARETQYF
DNA: TGTGCCAGCAAGCGTAGCGGGGGGGCCAGGGAGACCCAGTACTTC
V: TRBV7-9
size: NA
J: TRBJ2-5
D: TRBD2

CDR3: CAISERTGGGTDTQYF
DNA: TGTGCCATCAGTGAACGGACAGGGGGAGGGACAGATACGCAGTATTTT
V: TRBV10-3
size: NA
J: TRBJ2-3
D: TRBD1

CDR3: CASSFFRGSEKLFF
DNA: TGTGCCAGCAGTTTCTTCAGGGGGAGCGAAAAACTGTTTTTT
V: TRBV27
size: NA
J: TRBJ1-4
D: TRBD1

CDR3: CASSQNRGAPYEQYF
DNA: TGTGCCAGCTCACAAAACAGGGGTGCCCCCTACGAGCAGTACTTC
V: TRBV18
size: NA
J: TRBJ2-7
D: TRBD1

CDR3: CASSPLGGLRSEAFF
DNA: TGTGCCAGCTCACCACTCGGGGGACTGCGGTCTGAAGCTTTCTTT
V: TRBV18
size: NA
J: TRBJ1-1
D: NA

CDR3: CASSLELPNEQFF
DNA: TGTGCCAGCAGCTTAGAACTCCCCAATGAGCAGTTCTTC
V: TRBV7-9
size: NA
J: TRBJ2-1
D: NA

CDR3: CATSRGDSTDTQYF
DNA: TGTGCCACAAGCAGGGGGGATAGCACAGATACGCAGTATTTT
V: TRBV24-1
size: few
J: TRBJ2-3
D: NA

CDR3: CATSDLPAGGKGNTGELFF
DNA: TGTGCCACCAGTGATTTGCCTGCAGGGGGAAAAGGGAACACCGGGGAGCTGTTTTTT
V: TRBV24-1
size: NA
J: TRBJ2-2
D: TRBD1

CDR3: CASSLFSSYNEQFF
DNA: TGTGCCAGCAGCTTATTTAGCTCCTACAATGAGCAGTTCTTC
V: TRBV7-3
size: NA
J: TRBJ2-1
D: NA

CDR3: CAWGGRANTGELFF
DNA: TGTGCTTGGGGAGGGAGAGCGAACACCGGGGAGCTGTTTTTT
V: TRBV5-4
size: once
J: TRBJ2-2
D: TRBD2

CDR3: CASRPGLTGWEGYTF
DNA: TGCGCCAGCAGACCCGGATTGACAGGGTGGGAAGGCTACACCTTC
V: TRBV4-1
size: NA
J: TRBJ1-2
D: TRBD1

CDR3: CASRRGPGTDTQYF
DNA: TGTGCCAGTCGAAGGGGCCCCGGGACAGATACGCAGTATTTT
V: TRBV5-6
size: NA
J: TRBJ2-3
D: NA

CDR3: CASTFVHTIYF
DNA: TGTGCCAGCACTTTTGTACATACCATATATTTT
V: TRBV2
size: NA
J: TRBJ1-3
D: NA

CDR3: CASSKTGERNSPLHF
DNA: TGTGCCAGCAGCAAGACAGGGGAGAGGAATTCACCCCTCCACTTT
V: TRBV7-3
size: NA
J: TRBJ1-6
D: TRBD1

CDR3: CASSLSLADQETQYF
DNA: TGTGCCAGCAGCTTGTCCTTAGCGGATCAAGAGACCCAGTACTTC
V: TRBV7-9
size: NA
J: TRBJ2-5
D: NA

CDR3: CASSLGLAGATGELFF
DNA: TGTGCCAGCAGCTTAGGTCTAGCGGGGGCGACAGGGGAGCTGTTTTTT
V: TRBV7-2
size: NA
J: TRBJ2-2
D: TRBD2

CDR3: CASSRTGAPSQPQHF
DNA: TGCGCCAGCAGCCGTACAGGGGCCCCGAGTCAGCCCCAGCATTTT
V: TRBV4-3
size: NA
J: TRBJ1-5
D: TRBD1

CDR3: CASSSFREAGELFF
DNA: TGTGCCAGCAGCTCCTTCAGGGAGGCCGGGGAGCTGTTTTTT
V: TRBV13
size: NA
J: TRBJ2-2
D: NA

CDR3: CASSPRGGSFLREQFF
DNA: TGTGCCAGCAGCCCCCGGGGGGGGTCATTCCTCCGGGAGCAGTTCTTC
V: TRBV7-6
size: once
J: TRBJ2-1
D: TRBD2

CDR3: CASSWDSTDTQYF
DNA: TGTGCCAGCAGCTGGGACTCCACAGATACGCAGTATTTT
V: TRBV5-6
size: NA
J: TRBJ2-3
D: NA

CDR3: CASSQYGGRDHNEQFF
DNA: TGCGCCAGCAGCCAATACGGGGGGCGGGACCACAATGAGCAGTTCTTC
V: TRBV5-1
size: NA
J: TRBJ2-1
D: NA

CDR3: CASQQGVEQYF
DNA: TGTGCCAGCCAACAGGGGGTCGAGCAGTACTTC
V: TRBV12-3/TRBV12-4
size: NA
J: TRBJ2-7
D: TRBD1

CDR3: CASSVAGEKLFF
DNA: TGTGCCAGCAGCGTTGCCGGGGAAAAACTGTTTTTT
V: TRBV5-6
size: NA
J: TRBJ1-4
D: NA

CDR3: CSASSGGSETQYF
DNA: TGCAGTGCTAGTAGCGGGGGGTCAGAGACCCAGTACTTC
V: TRBV20-1
size: NA
J: TRBJ2-5
D: TRBD2

CDR3: CASSLVGVTEAFF
DNA: TGCGCCAGCAGCTTGGTAGGGGTCACTGAAGCTTTCTTT
V: TRBV5-1
size: NA
J: TRBJ1-1
D: NA

CDR3: CASKGDSQPQHF
DNA: TGTGCCAGCAAAGGGGACAGTCAGCCCCAGCATTTT
V: TRBV3-1/TRBV3-2
size: NA
J: TRBJ1-5
D: TRBD1

CDR3: CASSPGGSGTYEQYF
DNA: TGTGCCAGCAGCCCCGGGGGTAGCGGCACCTACGAGCAGTACTTC
V: TRBV3-1/TRBV3-2
size: NA
J: TRBJ2-7
D: NA

CDR3: CASSPTRSGVGNNSPLHF
DNA: TGTGCCAGCAGCCCTACCCGTAGCGGGGTGGGGAATAATTCACCCCTCCACTTT
V: TRBV7-2
size: NA
J: TRBJ1-6
D: NA

CDR3: CASSWGAGFRREQYF
DNA: TGTGCCAGCAGCTGGGGAGCGGGGTTCAGGAGAGAGCAGTACTTC
V: TRBV5-8
size: NA
J: TRBJ2-7
D: TRBD2

CDR3: CASSRTSGRADPSTGELFF
DNA: TGCGCCAGCAGTCGTACTAGCGGGAGGGCCGATCCAAGCACCGGGGAGCTGTTTTTT
V: TRBV23-1
size: NA
J: TRBJ2-2
D: TRBD2

CDR3: CATRNETKYYEQYF
DNA: TGTGCCACCAGAAACGAGACAAAGTACTACGAGCAGTACTTC
V: TRBV24-1
size: NA
J: TRBJ2-7
D: NA

CDR3: CASEGADTQYF
DNA: TGTGCCAGCGAGGGCGCAGATACGCAGTATTTT
V: TRBV2
size: NA
J: TRBJ2-3
D: NA

CDR3: CASSLGQGGTEAFF
DNA: TGCGCCAGCAGCTTAGGACAGGGGGGAACTGAAGCTTTCTTT
V: TRBV5-1
size: NA
J: TRBJ1-1
D: TRBD1

CDR3: CASSLDGAGGLGSTDTQYF
DNA: TGTGCCAGCAGCTTAGATGGGGCGGGGGGCCTCGGCAGCACAGATACGCAGTATTTT
V: TRBV11-3
size: once
J: TRBJ2-3
D: TRBD2

CDR3: CASSRYGRSYEQYF
DNA: TGTGCCAGCAGCCGGTACGGGAGGTCCTACGAGCAGTACTTC
V: TRBV7-2
size: once
J: TRBJ2-7
D: TRBD2

CDR3: CASIKDTNTEAFF
DNA: TGTGCCAGCATCAAGGACACAAACACTGAAGCTTTCTTT
V: TRBV2
size: NA
J: TRBJ1-1
D: NA

CDR3: CASSRTLAAGETQYF
DNA: TGTGCCAGCAGCCGGACACTAGCGGCGGGGGAGACCCAGTACTTC
V: TRBV4-2
size: NA
J: TRBJ2-5
D: TRBD2

CDR3: CASSPIASGGTDTQYF
DNA: TGTGCCAGCTCACCTATCGCTAGCGGGGGCACAGATACGCAGTATTTT
V: TRBV18
size: NA
J: TRBJ2-3
D: TRBD2

CDR3: CASSFWFAADTQYF
DNA: TGTGCCAGCAGCTTTTGGTTCGCCGCGGATACGCAGTATTTT
V: TRBV5-6
size: NA
J: TRBJ2-3
D: NA

CDR3: CASSLAGSSGPVYTQYF
DNA: TGTGCCAGCAGCTTAGCCGGTTCTAGCGGTCCGGTATATACGCAGTATTTT
V: TRBV7-8
size: NA
J: TRBJ2-3
D: TRBD2

CDR3: CASSLGHSTDTQYF
DNA: TGTGCCAGCAGCCTAGGTCATAGCACAGATACGCAGTATTTT
V: TRBV7-2
size: NA
J: TRBJ2-3
D: NA

CDR3: CASREGQGVKETQYF
DNA: TGTGCCAGCAGGGAAGGACAGGGGGTAAAAGAGACCCAGTACTTC
V: TRBV11-3
size: NA
J: TRBJ2-5
D: TRBD1

CDR3: CASSEYGSSGNTIYF
DNA: TGTGCCAGCAGTGAATATGGGAGCTCTGGAAACACCATATATTTT
V: TRBV2
size: once
J: TRBJ1-3
D: NA

CDR3: CASSAHRGPGASTDTQYF
DNA: TGTGCCAGCAGCGCGCATCGGGGCCCAGGGGCTAGCACAGATACGCAGTATTTT
V: TRBV9
size: NA
J: TRBJ2-3
D: NA

CDR3: CASSQRIDTSRTSGRYEQYF
DNA: TGTGCCAGCAGCCAACGTATCGACACATCCAGGACTAGCGGGAGATACGAGCAGTACTTC
V: TRBV3-1/TRBV3-2
size: NA
J: TRBJ2-7
D: TRBD2